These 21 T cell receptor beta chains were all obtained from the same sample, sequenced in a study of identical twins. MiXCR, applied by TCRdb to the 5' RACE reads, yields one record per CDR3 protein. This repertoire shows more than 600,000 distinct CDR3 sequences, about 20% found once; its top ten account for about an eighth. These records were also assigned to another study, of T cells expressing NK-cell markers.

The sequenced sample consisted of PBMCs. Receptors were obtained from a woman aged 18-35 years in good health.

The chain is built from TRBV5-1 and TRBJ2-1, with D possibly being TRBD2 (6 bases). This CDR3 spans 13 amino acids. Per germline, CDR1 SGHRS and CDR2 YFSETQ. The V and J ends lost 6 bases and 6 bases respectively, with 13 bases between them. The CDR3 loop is CASTHARGNEQFF. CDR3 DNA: TGCGCCAGCACCCACGCGCGGGGCAATGAGCAGTTCTTC.

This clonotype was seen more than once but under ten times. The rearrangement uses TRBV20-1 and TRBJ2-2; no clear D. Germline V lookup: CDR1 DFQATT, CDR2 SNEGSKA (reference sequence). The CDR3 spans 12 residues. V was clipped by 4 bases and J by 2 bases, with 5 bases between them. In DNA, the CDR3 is TGCAGTGCTAACTTAAACACCGGGGAGCTGTTTTTT. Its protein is CSANLNTGELFF.

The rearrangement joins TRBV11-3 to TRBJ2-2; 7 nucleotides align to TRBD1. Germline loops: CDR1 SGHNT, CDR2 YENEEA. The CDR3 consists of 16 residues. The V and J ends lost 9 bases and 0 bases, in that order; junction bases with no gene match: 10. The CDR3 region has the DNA TGTGCCAGTTTAGAAGGGGGCCTCCCGAACACCGGGGAGCTGTTTTTT. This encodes CASLEGGLPNTGELFF.

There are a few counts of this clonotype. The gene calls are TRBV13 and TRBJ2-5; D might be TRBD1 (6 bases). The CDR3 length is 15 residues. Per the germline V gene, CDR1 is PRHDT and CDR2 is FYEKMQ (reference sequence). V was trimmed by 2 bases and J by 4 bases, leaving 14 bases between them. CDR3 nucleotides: TGTGCCAGCAGCTTACTAAGGGGGAGTAGAGAGACCCAGTACTTC. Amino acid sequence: CASSLLRGSRETQYF. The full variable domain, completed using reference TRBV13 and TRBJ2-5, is AAGVIQSPRHLIKEKRETATLKCYPIPRHDTVYWYQQGPGQDPQFLISFYEKMQSDKGSIPDRFSAQQFSDYHSELNMSSLELGDSALYFCASSLLRGSRETQYFGPGTRLLVL.

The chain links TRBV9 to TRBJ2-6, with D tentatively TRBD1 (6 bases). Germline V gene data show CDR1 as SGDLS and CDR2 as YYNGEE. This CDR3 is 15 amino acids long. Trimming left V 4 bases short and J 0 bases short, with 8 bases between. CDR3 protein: CASSQGHSGANVLTF. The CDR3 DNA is TGTGCCAGCAGCCAGGGGCACTCTGGGGCCAACGTCCTGACTTTC.

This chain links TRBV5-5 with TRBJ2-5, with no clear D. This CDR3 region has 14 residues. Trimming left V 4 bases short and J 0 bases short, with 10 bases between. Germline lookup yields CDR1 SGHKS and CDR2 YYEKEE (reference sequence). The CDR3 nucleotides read TGTGCCAGCAGCCACGAAGCGTACCAAGAGACCCAGTACTTC. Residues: CASSHEAYQETQYF.

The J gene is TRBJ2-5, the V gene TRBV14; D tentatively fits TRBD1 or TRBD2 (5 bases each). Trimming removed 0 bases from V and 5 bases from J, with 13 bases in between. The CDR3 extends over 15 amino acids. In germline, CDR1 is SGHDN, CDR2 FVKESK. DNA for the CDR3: TGTGCCAGCAGCCAAGAGCTGGGGCCGGGGGAGACCCAGTACTTC. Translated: CASSQELGPGETQYF.

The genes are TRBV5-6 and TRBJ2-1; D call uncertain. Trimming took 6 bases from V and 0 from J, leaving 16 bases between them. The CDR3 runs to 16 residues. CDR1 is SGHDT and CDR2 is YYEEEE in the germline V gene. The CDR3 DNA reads TGTGCCAGCACCCATCAAGGGATACACTCCTACAATGAGCAGTTCTTC. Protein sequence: CASTHQGIHSYNEQFF.

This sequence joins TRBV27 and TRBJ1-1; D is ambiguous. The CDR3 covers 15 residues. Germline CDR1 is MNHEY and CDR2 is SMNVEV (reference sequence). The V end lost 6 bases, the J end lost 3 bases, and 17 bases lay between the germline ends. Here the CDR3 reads CASSLGLGIYTEAFF. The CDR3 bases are TGTGCCAGCAGCCTGGGATTGGGAATTTACACTGAAGCTTTCTTT.

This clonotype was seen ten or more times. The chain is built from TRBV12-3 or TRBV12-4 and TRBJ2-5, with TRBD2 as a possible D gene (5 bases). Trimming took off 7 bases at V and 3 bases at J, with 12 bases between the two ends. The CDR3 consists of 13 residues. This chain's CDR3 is CASTLLGKETQYF. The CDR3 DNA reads TGTGCCAGCACCCTACTAGGGAAAGAGACCCAGTACTTC.

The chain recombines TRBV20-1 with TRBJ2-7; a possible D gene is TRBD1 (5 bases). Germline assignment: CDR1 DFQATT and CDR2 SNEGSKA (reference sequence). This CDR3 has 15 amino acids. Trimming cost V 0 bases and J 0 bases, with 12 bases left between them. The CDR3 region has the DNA TGCAGTGCTAGAGATGGCAGGGTGAGCTCCTACGAGCAGTACTTC. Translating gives CSARDGRVSSYEQYF.

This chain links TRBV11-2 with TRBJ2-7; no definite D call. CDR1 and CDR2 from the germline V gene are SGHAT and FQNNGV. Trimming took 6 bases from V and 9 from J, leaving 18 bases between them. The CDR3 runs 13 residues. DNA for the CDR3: TGTGCCAGCAGGGTTGTAGGTGCTGAATGGCAGTACTTC. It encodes CASRVVGAEWQYF.

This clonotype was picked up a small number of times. The CDR3 nucleotides read TGCAGCGTTCGAGGGGTCGGGTCTAGCGGGAGGGCCGTTTTCTACAATGAGCAGTTCTTC. Protein: CSVRGVGSSGRAVFYNEQFF. This chain joins TRBV29-1 and TRBJ2-1, with 12 bases lining up with TRBD2. V trimming: 5 bases; J trimming: 3 bases; junction bases outside the gene matches: 20. This CDR3 comprises 20 residues. The germline V gene has CDR1 SQVTM and CDR2 ANQGSEA.

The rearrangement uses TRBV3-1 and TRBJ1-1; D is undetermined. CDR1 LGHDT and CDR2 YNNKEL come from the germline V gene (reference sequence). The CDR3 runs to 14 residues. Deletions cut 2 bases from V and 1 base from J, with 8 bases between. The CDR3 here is CASSQTPGNTEAFF. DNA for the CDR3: TGTGCCAGCAGCCAAACCCCAGGGAACACTGAAGCTTTCTTT.

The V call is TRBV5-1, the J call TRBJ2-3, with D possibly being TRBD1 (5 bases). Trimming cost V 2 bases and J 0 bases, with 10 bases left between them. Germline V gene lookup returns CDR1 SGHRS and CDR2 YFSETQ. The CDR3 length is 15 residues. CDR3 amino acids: CASSLQEPSTDTQYF. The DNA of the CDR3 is TGCGCCAGCAGCTTACAGGAGCCTAGCACAGATACGCAGTATTTT. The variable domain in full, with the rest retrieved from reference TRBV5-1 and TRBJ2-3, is KAGVTQTPRYLIKTRGQQVTLSCSPISGHRSVSWYQQTPGQGLQFLFEYFSETQRNKGNFPGRFSGRQFSNSRSEMNVSTLELGDSALYLCASSLQEPSTDTQYFGPGTRLTVL.

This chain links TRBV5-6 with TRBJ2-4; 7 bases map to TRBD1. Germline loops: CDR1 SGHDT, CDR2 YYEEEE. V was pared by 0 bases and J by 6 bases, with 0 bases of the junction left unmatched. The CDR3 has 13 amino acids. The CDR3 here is CASSLGTGNIQYF. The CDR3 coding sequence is TGTGCCAGCAGCTTGGGGACAGGAAACATTCAGTACTTC.

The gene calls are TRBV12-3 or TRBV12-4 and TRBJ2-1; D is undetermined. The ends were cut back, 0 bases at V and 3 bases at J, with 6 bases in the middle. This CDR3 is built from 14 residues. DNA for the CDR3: TGTGCCAGCAGTTTAGCAACTTTCTACAATGAGCAGTTCTTC. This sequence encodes CASSLATFYNEQFF.

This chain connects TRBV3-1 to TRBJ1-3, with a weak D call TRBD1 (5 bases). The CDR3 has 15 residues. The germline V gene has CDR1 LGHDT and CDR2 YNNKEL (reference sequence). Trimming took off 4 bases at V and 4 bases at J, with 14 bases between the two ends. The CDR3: CASSPRGSGGNTIYF. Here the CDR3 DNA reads TGTGCCAGCAGCCCTAGGGGATCCGGCGGAAACACCATATATTTT.

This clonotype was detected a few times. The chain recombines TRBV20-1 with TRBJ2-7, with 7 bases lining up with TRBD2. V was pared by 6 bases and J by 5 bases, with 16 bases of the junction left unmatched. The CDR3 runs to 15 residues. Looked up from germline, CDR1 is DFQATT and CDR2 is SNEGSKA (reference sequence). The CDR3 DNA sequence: TGCAGTGCAAGACCGGGAGGACTGCCAGGGCACGAGCAGTACTTC. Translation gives CSARPGGLPGHEQYF.

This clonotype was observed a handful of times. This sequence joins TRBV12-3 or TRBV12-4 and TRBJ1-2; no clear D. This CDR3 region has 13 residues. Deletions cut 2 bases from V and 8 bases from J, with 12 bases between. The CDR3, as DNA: TGTGCCAGCAGTTTATCCCCGGGGTTGGGCTACACCTTC. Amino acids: CASSLSPGLGYTF.

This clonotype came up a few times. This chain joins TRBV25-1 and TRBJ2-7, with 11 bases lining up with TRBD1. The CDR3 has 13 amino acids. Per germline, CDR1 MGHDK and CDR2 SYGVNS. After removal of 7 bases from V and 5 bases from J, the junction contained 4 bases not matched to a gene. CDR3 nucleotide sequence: TGTGCCAGCAAAGGACAGGGGGCCAACGAGCAGTACTTC. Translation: CASKGQGANEQYF.